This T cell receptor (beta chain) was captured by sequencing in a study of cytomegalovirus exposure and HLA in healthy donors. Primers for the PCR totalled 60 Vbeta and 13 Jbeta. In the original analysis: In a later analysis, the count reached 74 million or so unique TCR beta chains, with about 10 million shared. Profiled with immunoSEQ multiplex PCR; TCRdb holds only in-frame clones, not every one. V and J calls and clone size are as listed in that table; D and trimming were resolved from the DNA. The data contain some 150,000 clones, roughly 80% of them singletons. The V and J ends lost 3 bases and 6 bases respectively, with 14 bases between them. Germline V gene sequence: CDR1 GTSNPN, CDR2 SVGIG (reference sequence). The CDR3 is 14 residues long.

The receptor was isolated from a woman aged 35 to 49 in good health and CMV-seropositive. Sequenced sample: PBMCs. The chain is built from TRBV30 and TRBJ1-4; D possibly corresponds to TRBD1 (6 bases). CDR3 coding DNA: TGTGCCTGGAGGCCCAGGGGTGAGGATGAAAAACTGTTTTTT. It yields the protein CAWRPRGEDEKLFF.